The rows below give T cell receptor beta chains drawn from one sample of a study of PD-1 blockade in classical Hodgkin lymphoma. Only in-frame clones appear in the TCRdb table, and some are missing; sequencing was by immunoSEQ multiplex PCR. The sample lists around 21,000 clones; around four fifths were seen once. This material consisted of CD8+ T cells from blood, taken before the fourth cycle of nivolumab. These receptors were taken from a human donor with classical Hodgkin lymphoma. Each CDR3 is given with its conserved first and last residue. D genes are given only for firm matches. Not every row has a clone size; where given, it reads once, few, many or a size class.

v_call	clone_size	d_call	j_call	cdr3_nt	cdr3_aa
TRBV10-1	.	.	TRBJ2-5	TGCGCCAGCAGTGAGGGACCTGCGGCCCGAGAGACCCAGTACTTC	CASSEGPAARETQYF
TRBV5-6	.	.	TRBJ2-7	TGTGCCAGCAGCTTGGCGGCCAGGCCTTACGAGCAGTACTTC	CASSLAARPYEQYF
TRBV9	.	.	TRBJ1-1	TGTGCCAGCAGCGTATCGGGGGTGGGCACTGAAGCTTTCTTT	CASSVSGVGTEAFF
TRBV27	once	.	TRBJ2-7	TGTGCCAGCAGCAGGGGTAACCCGGGGGTGGACGAGCAGTACTTC	CASSRGNPGVDEQYF
TRBV28	.	TRBD2	TRBJ2-3	TGTGCCAGCAGTGGGGTAGCGGGGCGCACAGATACGCAGTATTTT	CASSGVAGRTDTQYF
TRBV11-2	.	.	TRBJ2-1	TGTGCCAGCAGCTCCACATACAATGAGCAGTTCTTC	CASSSTYNEQFF
TRBV6-6	.	.	TRBJ1-4	TGTGCCAGCAGTTACTCAACCGTCGCTAATGAAAAACTGTTTTTT	CASSYSTVANEKLFF
TRBV30	.	.	TRBJ2-7	TGTGCCTGGAGTGACGGGATCGAGCAGTACTTC	CAWSDGIEQYF
TRBV7-6	.	TRBD1	TRBJ2-5	TGTGCCAGCAGCTTGACAGGGTCTGTGGAGACCCAGTACTTC	CASSLTGSVETQYF
TRBV19	.	.	TRBJ1-2	TGTGCCAGTGGCGGACATGGGCGGCGATTCGGCTATGGCTACACCTTC	CASGGHGRRFGYGYTF
TRBV7-3	.	TRBD2	TRBJ2-1	TGTGCCAGCAGCTTAAGCGGGGGGCCCTACAATGAGCAGTTCTTC	CASSLSGGPYNEQFF
TRBV4-1	.	.	TRBJ2-7	TGCGCCAGCAGCCAAGAGGGCAGGGGGGACTACGAGCAGTACTTC	CASSQEGRGDYEQYF
TRBV6-1	.	TRBD2	TRBJ2-5	TGTGCCAGCAGGGCTTTGCGGGGGGCCGCAGAGACCCAGTACTTC	CASRALRGAAETQYF
TRBV5-1	.	.	TRBJ2-3	TGCGCCAGCAGCTTGTTCCTCCAGGGTGGCACAGATACGCAGTATTTT	CASSLFLQGGTDTQYF
TRBV6-5	.	TRBD1	TRBJ2-7	TGTGCCAGCAGTTCACAGGGGGCGTTCTCCTACGAGCAGTACTTC	CASSSQGAFSYEQYF
TRBV5-4	.	TRBD1	TRBJ1-6	TGTGCCAGCAGCTTCTGGACAGGGGGCCGCCTAAATTCACCCCTCCACTTT	CASSFWTGGRLNSPLHF
TRBV18	.	.	TRBJ2-6	TGTGCCAGCTCACCAGTGGAGCAGTTAGTCCCTGGGGCCAACGTCCTGACTTTC	CASSPVEQLVPGANVLTF
TRBV19	.	.	TRBJ2-4	TGTGCCAGTAGTAGCGACGGCCTAGCCAAAAACATTCAGTACTTC	CASSSDGLAKNIQYF
TRBV10-2	.	TRBD1	TRBJ1-3	TGCGCCAGCAGTGACGGGACAGGGCCTGGAAACACCATATATTTT	CASSDGTGPGNTIYF
TRBV5-8	.	.	TRBJ1-2	TGTGCCAGCAGCATAAACACTGGCTACACCTTC	CASSINTGYTF
TRBV6-5	few	.	TRBJ1-6	TGTGCCAGCAGTTCGCAGGGTAATTCACCCCTCCACTTT	CASSSQGNSPLHF
TRBV6-5	.	.	TRBJ2-3	TGTGCCAGCAGTTACGTTCGATTCGGAGCAGATACGCAGTATTTT	CASSYVRFGADTQYF
TRBV7-6	.	.	TRBJ2-7	TGTGCCAGCAGCCAAGCCCCATACGAGCAGTACTTC	CASSQAPYEQYF
TRBV7-9	.	TRBD1	TRBJ2-2	TGTGCCAGCAGCCCCAGGGACAGGGGCCTCAACACCGGGGAGCTGTTTTTT	CASSPRDRGLNTGELFF
TRBV9	.	.	TRBJ2-3	TGTGCCAGCAGCAGTTCCACAGATACGCAGTATTTT	CASSSSTDTQYF
TRBV6-6	once	TRBD1	TRBJ2-7	TGCGCCAGCAGCCCCTCGACAGGGGTCGAGCAGTACTTC	CASSPSTGVEQYF
TRBV7-6	.	TRBD2	TRBJ2-1	TGTGCCAGCAGCTTAGGTGGGACTAGTGCTTCCTACAATGAGCAGTTCTTC	CASSLGGTSASYNEQFF
TRBV9	.	.	TRBJ1-2	TGTGCCAGCAGCGTAGTCCCCGCAAACTATGGCTACACCTTC	CASSVVPANYGYTF
TRBV6-5	.	.	TRBJ1-2	TGTGCCAGCAGTCACCCGGGGCAGGAGTCTAATGGCTACACCTTC	CASSHPGQESNGYTF
TRBV30	.	.	TRBJ1-2	TGTGCCTGGAGCCAGGGTGACTACACCTTC	CAWSQGDYTF
TRBV5-1	once	TRBD1	TRBJ2-3	TGCGCCAGCAGCTTGCTGGGCCAGGGGGCAGGAGATACGCAGTATTTT	CASSLLGQGAGDTQYF
TRBV4-3	.	.	TRBJ2-2	TGCGCCAGCAGCCAACATCACCTCGGCAGGGGCTCCCCCGGGACCGGGGAGCTGTTTTTT	CASSQHHLGRGSPGTGELFF
TRBV19	.	.	TRBJ2-3	TGTGCCAGTACCCCTAGCGGCACAGATACGCAGTATTTT	CASTPSGTDTQYF
TRBV6-5	.	.	TRBJ2-7	TGTGCCAGCAGCACCTTACGAAGCCCCTACGAGCAGTACTTC	CASSTLRSPYEQYF
TRBV7-2	.	.	TRBJ2-7	TGTGCCAGCAGCTGGATGGCAAACGAGCAGTACTTC	CASSWMANEQYF
TRBV19	.	TRBD1	TRBJ2-1	TGTGCCAGTAGTATTACAGGGGTAGGGTACAATGAGCAGTTCTTC	CASSITGVGYNEQFF
TRBV7-2	.	.	TRBJ2-7	TGTGCCAGCAGCTTAGACTACACGACTTCCTACGAGCAGTACTTC	CASSLDYTTSYEQYF
TRBV19	.	.	TRBJ1-5	TGTGCCAGTACCGCAAAAGATCAGCCCCAGCATTTT	CASTAKDQPQHF
TRBV5-8	.	TRBD1	TRBJ1-5	TGTGCCAGCAGCTTGGCCTGGGACAGGGATAGCAATCAGCCCCAGCATTTT	CASSLAWDRDSNQPQHF
TRBV5-8	.	TRBD1	TRBJ2-1	TGTGCCAGCAGCCCCGGACAGGGTTTGGGTGAGCAGTTCTTC	CASSPGQGLGEQFF
TRBV4-2	.	TRBD1	TRBJ1-4	TGTGCCAGCAGCGCGCGACAGGGTGCCTTAGAAAAACTGTTTTTT	CASSARQGALEKLFF
TRBV2	.	.	TRBJ1-4	TGTGCCAGCAGTGGGGTCGAAACCGTGAGGGAAAAACTGTTTTTT	CASSGVETVREKLFF
TRBV7-8	medium-sized	TRBD1	TRBJ1-5	TGTGCCAGCAGCTTAGACAGGGGAGCTTCTCAGCCCCAGCATTTT	CASSLDRGASQPQHF
TRBV7-9	.	TRBD1	TRBJ2-1	TGTGCCAGCAGCCCGGGACAGGTGTTCTACAATGAGCAGTTCTTC	CASSPGQVFYNEQFF
TRBV9	.	TRBD2	TRBJ2-3	TGTGCCAGCAGTCGAACTAGCGGGGGGGCCACAGATACGCAGTATTTT	CASSRTSGGATDTQYF
TRBV28	.	.	TRBJ1-2	TGTGCCAGCAGTTTTCAAGGGGCGCGTGGCTACACCTTC	CASSFQGARGYTF
TRBV20-1	.	TRBD1	TRBJ1-1	TGCAGTGCTAGAGGACAGGGCCTAGCTTTCTTT	CSARGQGLAFF
TRBV10-3	.	TRBD2	TRBJ2-4	TGTGCCATCAGTGAAATAGGTAGCGGGGGGGCATACATTCAGTACTTC	CAISEIGSGGAYIQYF
TRBV10-3	once	.	TRBJ2-5	TGTGCCATCAGTGGAGACAGCCAAGAGACCCAGTACTTC	CAISGDSQETQYF
TRBV25-1	.	TRBD2	TRBJ2-7	TGTGCCAGCAGTGTTACTAGCGGGATCGAGCAGTACTTC	CASSVTSGIEQYF
TRBV7-2	.	TRBD2	TRBJ2-4	TGTGCCAGCAGCCTAATGGGACTAGACATTCAGTACTTC	CASSLMGLDIQYF
TRBV6-1	once	.	TRBJ2-1	TGTGCCAGCAGTGAAGAGGCAGGGATGGTCGTGTTGGATGAGCAGTTCTTC	CASSEEAGMVVLDEQFF
TRBV6-5	.	.	TRBJ1-2	TGTGCCAGCAGTAAAGACGGTACACCTAACTATGGCTACACCTTC	CASSKDGTPNYGYTF
TRBV4-2	.	TRBD1	TRBJ2-7	TGTGCCAGCAGCCTCGGACAGGGGGCCGGGGAGCAGTACTTC	CASSLGQGAGEQYF
TRBV7-9	.	.	TRBJ1-1	TGTGCCAGCAGCCTCCAGAACACTGAAGCTTTCTTT	CASSLQNTEAFF
TRBV5-6	.	TRBD2	TRBJ2-1	TGTGCCAGCAGCCCGTCCGGGACTACCATAGCTCAGACCTACAATGAGCAGTTCTTC	CASSPSGTTIAQTYNEQFF
TRBV10-1	.	.	TRBJ1-3	TGCGCCAGCAGCCGGGAGGACTCTGGAAACACCATATATTTT	CASSREDSGNTIYF